This T cell receptor (beta chain) originates from a study of blood T cell repertoires in COVID-19. Overall study context: Acute and convalescent COVID-19 specimens originated in the United States, Italy and Spain. PBMCs, B-cell-depleted T cells, or T cells provided the cDNA or gDNA that made up the material.

Generated by immunoSEQ multiplex PCR, the TCRdb table keeps only in-frame clones and is missing some. The repertoire holds 350,000 to 400,000 clones, with around 91% as singletons. This CDR3 is built from 15 residues. Germline V gene lookup returns CDR1 SSHAT and CDR2 FNYEAQ (reference sequence). A note on this clone: The junction differs from germline at one of its ends, possibly a read error.

V and J are TRBV7-7 and TRBJ2-2; the D gene is possibly TRBD2 (6 bases). Specimen: peripheral blood. This receptor was identified in a man between 18 and 35 years old with active or convalescent COVID-19. The CDR3 spells CASSGSLAKVGELFF. CDR3 bases: TGTGCTAGCAGCGGGTCGCTAGCGAAGGTCGGGGAGCTGTTTTTT.